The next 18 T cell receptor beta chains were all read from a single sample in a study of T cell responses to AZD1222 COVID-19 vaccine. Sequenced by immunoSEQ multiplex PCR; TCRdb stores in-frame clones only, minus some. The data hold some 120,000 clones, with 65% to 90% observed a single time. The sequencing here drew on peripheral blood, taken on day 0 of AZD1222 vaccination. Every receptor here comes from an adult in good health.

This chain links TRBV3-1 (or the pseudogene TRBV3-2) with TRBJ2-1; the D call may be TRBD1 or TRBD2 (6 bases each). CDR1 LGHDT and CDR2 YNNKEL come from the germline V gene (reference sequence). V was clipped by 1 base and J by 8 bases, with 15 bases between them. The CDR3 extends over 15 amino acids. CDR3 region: CASSQARGVVDEQFF. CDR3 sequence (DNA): TGTGCCAGCAGCCAAGCTAGGGGGGTTGTCGATGAGCAGTTCTTC.

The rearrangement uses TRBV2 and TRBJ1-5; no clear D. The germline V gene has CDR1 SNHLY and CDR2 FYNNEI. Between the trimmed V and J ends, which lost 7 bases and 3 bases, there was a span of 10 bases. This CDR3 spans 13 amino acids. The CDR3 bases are TGTGCCAGCATCGAGGTGCTCAATCAGCCCCAGCATTTT. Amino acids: CASIEVLNQPQHF. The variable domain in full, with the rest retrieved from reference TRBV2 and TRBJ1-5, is EPEVTQTPSHQVTQMGQEVILRCVPISNHLYFYWYRQILGQKVEFLVSFYNNEISEKSEIFDDQFSVERPDGSNFTLKIRSTKLEDSAMYFCASIEVLNQPQHFGDGTRLSIL.

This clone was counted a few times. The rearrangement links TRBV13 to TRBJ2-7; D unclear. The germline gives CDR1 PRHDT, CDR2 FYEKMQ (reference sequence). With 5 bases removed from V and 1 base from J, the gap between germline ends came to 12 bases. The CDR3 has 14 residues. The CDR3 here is CASSRRTGSYEQYF. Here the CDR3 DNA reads TGTGCCAGCAGCCGGCGGACGGGTTCCTACGAGCAGTACTTC.

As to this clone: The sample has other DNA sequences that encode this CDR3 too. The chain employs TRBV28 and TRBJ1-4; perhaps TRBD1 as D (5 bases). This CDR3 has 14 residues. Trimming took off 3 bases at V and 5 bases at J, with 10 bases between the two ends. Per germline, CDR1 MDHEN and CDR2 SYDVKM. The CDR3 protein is CASSFGGTNEKLFF. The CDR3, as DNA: TGTGCCAGCAGTTTCGGGGGTACCAATGAAAAACTGTTTTTT.

CDR3 sequence (DNA): TGCGCCAGCACCAGGGTAAACACTGAAGCTTTCTTT. Amino acid sequence: CASTRVNTEAFF. The rearrangement joins TRBV5-1 to TRBJ1-1, with a weak D call TRBD1 (5 bases). The CDR3 has 12 amino acids. Germline CDR1 is SGHRS and CDR2 is YFSETQ. Trimming took off 6 bases at V and 2 bases at J, with 8 bases between the two ends.

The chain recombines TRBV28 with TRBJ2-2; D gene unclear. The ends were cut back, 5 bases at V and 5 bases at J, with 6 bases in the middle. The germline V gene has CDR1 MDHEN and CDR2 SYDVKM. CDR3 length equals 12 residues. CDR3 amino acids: CASSLQTGELFF. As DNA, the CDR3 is TGTGCCAGCAGTCTCCAGACCGGGGAGCTGTTTTTT.

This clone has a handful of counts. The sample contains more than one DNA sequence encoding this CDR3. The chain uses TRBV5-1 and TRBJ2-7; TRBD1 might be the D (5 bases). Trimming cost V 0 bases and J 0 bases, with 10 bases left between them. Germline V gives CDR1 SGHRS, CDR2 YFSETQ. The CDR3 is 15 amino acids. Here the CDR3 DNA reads TGCGCCAGCAGCTTGGGACAGACCAGCTCCTACGAGCAGTACTTC. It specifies CASSLGQTSSYEQYF.

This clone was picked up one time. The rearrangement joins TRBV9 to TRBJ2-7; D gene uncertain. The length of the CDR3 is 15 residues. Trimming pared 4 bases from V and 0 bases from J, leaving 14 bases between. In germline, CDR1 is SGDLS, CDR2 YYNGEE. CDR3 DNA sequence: TGTGCCAGCAGCTTGCGAGACGTCTACTCCTACGAGCAGTACTTC. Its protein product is CASSLRDVYSYEQYF.

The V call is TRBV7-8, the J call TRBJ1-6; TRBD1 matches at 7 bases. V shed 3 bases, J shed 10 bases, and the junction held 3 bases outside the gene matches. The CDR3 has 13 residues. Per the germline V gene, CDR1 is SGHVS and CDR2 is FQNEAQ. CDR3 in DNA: TGTGCCAGCAGCTTCGAGGACAGGTCACCCCTCCACTTT. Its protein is CASSFEDRSPLHF.

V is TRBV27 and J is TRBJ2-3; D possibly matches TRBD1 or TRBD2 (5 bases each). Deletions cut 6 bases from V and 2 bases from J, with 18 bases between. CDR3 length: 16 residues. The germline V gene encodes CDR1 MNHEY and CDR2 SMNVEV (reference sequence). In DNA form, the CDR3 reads TGTGCCAGCAGCACCCGTCGGGACGGATTCACAGATACGCAGTATTTT. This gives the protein CASSTRRDGFTDTQYF.

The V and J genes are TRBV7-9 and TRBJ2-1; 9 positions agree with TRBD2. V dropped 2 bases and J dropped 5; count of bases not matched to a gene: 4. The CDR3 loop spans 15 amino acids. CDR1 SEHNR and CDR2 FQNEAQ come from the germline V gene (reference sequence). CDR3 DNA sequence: TGTGCCAGCAGCTTACCAGCGGGGGGAAACAATGAGCAGTTCTTC. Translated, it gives CASSLPAGGNNEQFF.

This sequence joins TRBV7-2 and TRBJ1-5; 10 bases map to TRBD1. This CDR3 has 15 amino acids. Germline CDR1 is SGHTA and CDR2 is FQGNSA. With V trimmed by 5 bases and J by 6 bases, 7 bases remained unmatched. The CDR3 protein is CASSPGRDRGQPQHF. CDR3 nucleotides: TGTGCCAGCAGCCCCGGCCGGGACAGGGGTCAGCCCCAGCATTTT.

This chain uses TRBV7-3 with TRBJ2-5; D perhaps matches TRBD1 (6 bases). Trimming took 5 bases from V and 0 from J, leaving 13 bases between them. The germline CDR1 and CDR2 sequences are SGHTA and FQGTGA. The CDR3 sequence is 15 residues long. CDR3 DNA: TGTGCCAGCAGCCCCTTCCACAGGGACCAAGAGACCCAGTACTTC. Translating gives CASSPFHRDQETQYF.

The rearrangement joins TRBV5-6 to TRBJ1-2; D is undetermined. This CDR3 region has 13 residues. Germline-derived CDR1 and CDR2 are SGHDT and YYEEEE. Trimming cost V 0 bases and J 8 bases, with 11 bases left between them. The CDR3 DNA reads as TGTGCCAGCAGCTTGGCATCTCCTGAGGGCTACACCTTC. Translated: CASSLASPEGYTF.

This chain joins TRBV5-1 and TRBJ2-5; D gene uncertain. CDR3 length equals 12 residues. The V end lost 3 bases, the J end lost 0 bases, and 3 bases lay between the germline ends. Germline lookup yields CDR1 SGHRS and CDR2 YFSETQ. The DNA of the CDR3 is TGCGCCAGCAGCTCTAACCAAGAGACCCAGTACTTC. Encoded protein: CASSSNQETQYF.

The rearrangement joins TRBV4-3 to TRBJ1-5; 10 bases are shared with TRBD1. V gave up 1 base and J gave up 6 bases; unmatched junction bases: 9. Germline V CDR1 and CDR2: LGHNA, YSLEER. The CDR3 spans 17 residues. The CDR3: CASSQAYRDRGGQPQHF. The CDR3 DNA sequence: TGCGCCAGCAGCCAAGCTTACCGGGACAGGGGAGGTCAGCCCCAGCATTTT.

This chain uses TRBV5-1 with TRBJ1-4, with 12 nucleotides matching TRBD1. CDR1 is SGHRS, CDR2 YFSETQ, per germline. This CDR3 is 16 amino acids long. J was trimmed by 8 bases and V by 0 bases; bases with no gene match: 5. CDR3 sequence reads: CASSLAGTGGLEKLFF. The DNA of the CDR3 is TGCGCCAGCAGCTTGGCCGGGACAGGGGGCTTAGAAAAACTGTTTTTT.

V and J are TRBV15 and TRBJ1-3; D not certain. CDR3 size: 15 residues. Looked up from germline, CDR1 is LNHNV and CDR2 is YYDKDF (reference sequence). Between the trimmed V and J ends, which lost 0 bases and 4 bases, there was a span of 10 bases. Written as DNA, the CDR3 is TGTGCCACCAGCAGAGATGGGGTTGGAGGAAACACCATATATTTT. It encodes CATSRDGVGGNTIYF.